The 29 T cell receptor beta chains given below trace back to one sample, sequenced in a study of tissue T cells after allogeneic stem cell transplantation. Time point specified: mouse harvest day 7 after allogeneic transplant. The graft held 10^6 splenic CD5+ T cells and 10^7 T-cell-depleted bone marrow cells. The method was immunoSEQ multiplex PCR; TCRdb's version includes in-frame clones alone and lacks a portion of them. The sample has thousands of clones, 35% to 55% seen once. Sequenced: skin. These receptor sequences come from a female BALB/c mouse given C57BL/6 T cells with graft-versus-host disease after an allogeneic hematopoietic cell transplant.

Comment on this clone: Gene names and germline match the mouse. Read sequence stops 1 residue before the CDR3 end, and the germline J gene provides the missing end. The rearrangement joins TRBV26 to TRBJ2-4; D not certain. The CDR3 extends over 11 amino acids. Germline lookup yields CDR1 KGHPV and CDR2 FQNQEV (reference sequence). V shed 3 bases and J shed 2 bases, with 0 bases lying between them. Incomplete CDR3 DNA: TGTGCCAGCAGTCTTCAAAACACCTTGTAC. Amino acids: CASSLQNTLY. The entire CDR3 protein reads CASSLQNTLYF.

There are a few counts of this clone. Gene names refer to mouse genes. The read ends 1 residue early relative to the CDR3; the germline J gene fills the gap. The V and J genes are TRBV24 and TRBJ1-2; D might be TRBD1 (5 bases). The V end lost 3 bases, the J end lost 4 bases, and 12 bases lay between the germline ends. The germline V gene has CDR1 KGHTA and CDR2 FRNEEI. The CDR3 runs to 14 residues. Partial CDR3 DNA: TGTGCCAGCAGTCTCCGGGACGAGGGCTCCGACTACACC. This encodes CASSLRDEGSDYT. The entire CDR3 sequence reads CASSLRDEGSDYTF.

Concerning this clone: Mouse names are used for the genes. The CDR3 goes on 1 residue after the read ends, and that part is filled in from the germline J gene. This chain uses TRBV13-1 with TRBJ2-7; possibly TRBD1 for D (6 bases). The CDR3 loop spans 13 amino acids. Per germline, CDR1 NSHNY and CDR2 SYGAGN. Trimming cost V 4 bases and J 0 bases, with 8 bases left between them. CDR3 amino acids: CASSRDNSYEQYF. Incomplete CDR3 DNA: TGTGCCAGCAGTCGGGACAACTCCTATGAACAGTAC.

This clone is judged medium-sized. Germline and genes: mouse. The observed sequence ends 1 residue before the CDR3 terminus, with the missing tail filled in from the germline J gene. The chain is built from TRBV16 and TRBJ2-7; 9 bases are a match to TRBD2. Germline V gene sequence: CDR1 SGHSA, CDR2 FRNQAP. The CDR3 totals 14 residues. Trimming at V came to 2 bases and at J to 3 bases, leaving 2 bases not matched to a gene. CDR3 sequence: CASSLSWGGYEQYF. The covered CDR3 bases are TGTGCAAGCAGCTTATCCTGGGGGGGCTATGAACAGTAC. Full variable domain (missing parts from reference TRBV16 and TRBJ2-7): NAGVIQTPRHKVTGKGQEATLWCEPISGHSAVFWYRQTIVQGLEFLTYFRNQAPIDDSGMPKERFSAQMPNQSHSTLKIQSTQPQDSAVYLCASSLSWGGYEQYFGPGTRLTVL.

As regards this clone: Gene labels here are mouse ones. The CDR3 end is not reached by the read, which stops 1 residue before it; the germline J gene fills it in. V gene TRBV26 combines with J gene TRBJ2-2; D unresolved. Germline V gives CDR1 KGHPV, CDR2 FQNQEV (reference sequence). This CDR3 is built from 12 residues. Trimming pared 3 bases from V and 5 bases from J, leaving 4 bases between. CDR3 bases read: TGTGCCAGCAGTCTAGGGACCGGGCAGCTCTAC. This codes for CASSLGTGQLY. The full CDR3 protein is CASSLGTGQLYF.

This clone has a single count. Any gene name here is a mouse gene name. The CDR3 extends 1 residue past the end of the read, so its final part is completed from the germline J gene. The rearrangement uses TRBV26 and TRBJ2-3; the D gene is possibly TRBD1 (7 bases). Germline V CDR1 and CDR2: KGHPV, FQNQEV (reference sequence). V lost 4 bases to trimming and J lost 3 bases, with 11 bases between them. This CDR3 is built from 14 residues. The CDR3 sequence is CASSRRGRAETLYF. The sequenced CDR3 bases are TGTGCCAGCAGTCGAAGGGGGCGGGCAGAAACGCTGTAT. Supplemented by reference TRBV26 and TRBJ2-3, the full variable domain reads NSKVIQTPRYLVKGQGQKAKMRCIPEKGHPVVFWYQQNKNNEFKFLINFQNQEVLQQIDMTEKRFSAECPSNSPCSLEIQSSEAGDSALYLCASSRRGRAETLYFGSGTRLTVL.

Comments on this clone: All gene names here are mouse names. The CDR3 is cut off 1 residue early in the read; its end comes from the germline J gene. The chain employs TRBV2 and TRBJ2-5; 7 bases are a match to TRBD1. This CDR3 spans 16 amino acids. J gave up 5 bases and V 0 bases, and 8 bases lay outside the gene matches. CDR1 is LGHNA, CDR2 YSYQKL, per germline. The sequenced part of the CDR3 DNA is TGTGCCAGCAGCCAAGAGGAGACAGGGATGGGAGACACCCAGTAC. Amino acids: CASSQEETGMGDTQY. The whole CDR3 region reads CASSQEETGMGDTQYF.

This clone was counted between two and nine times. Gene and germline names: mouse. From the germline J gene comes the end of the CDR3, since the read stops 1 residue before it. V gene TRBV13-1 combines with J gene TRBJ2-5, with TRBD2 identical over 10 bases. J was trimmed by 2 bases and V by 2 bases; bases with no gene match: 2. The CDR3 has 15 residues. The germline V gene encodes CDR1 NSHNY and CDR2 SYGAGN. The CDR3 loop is CASSEPGGAQDTQYF. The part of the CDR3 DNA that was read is TGTGCCAGCAGTGAACCTGGGGGGGCCCAAGACACCCAGTAC.

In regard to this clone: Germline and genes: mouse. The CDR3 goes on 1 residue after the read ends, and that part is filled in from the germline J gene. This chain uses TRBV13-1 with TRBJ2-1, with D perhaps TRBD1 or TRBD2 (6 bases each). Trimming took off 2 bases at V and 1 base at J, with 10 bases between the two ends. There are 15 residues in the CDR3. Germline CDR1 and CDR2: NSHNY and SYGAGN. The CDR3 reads CASSERGENYAEQFF. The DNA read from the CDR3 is TGTGCCAGCAGTGAGAGGGGGGAAAACTATGCTGAGCAGTTC.

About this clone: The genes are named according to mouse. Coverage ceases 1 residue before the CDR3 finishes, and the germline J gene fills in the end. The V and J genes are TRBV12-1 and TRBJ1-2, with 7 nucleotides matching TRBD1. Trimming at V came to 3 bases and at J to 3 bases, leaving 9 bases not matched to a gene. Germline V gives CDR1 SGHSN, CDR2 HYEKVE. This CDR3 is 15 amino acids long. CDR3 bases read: TGTGCCAGCTCTACCGACAGGGAAAGGGACTCCGACTACACC. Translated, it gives CASSTDRERDSDYT. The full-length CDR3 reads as CASSTDRERDSDYTF.

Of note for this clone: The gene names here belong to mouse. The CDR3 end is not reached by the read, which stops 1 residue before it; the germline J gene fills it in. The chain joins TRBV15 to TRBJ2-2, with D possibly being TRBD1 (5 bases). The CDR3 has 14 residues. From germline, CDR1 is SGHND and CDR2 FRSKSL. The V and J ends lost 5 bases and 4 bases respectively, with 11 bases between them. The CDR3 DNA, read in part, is TGTGCCAGCAGTCTCAGGGAGGGCACCGGGCAGCTCTAC. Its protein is CASSLREGTGQLY. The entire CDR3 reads CASSLREGTGQLYF.

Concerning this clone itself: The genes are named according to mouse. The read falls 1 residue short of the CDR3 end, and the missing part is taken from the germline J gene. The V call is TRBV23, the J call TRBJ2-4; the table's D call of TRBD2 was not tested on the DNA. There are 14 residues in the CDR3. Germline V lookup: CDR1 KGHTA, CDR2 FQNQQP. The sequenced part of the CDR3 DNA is TGCTCCAGCAGTCAATCGTGGAGTCAAAACACCTTGTAC. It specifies CSSSQSWSQNTLY. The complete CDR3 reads CSSSQSWSQNTLYF.

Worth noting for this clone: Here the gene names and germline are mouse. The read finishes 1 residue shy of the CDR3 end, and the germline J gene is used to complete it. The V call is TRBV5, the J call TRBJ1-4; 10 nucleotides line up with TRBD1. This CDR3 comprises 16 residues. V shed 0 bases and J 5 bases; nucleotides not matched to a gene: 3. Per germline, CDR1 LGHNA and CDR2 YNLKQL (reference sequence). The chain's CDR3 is CASSQDRGQGNERLFF. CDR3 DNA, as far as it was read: TGTGCCAGCAGCCAAGATCGGGGACAGGGGAACGAAAGATTATTT.

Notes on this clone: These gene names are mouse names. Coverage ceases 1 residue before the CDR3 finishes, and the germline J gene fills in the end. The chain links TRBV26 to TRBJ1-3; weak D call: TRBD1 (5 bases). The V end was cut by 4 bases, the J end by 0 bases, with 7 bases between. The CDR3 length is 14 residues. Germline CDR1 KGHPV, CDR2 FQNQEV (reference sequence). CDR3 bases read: TGTGCCAGCAGTCGGGACTATTCTGGAAATACGCTCTAT. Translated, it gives CASSRDYSGNTLY. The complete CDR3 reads CASSRDYSGNTLYF.

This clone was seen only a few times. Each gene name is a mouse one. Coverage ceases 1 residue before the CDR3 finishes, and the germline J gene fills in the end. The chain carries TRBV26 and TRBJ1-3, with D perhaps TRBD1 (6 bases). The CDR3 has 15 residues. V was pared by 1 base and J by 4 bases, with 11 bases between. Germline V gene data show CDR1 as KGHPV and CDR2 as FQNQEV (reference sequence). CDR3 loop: CASSLLTGSGNTLYF. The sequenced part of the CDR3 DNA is TGTGCCAGCAGTCTGTTGACAGGATCGGGAAATACGCTCTAT.

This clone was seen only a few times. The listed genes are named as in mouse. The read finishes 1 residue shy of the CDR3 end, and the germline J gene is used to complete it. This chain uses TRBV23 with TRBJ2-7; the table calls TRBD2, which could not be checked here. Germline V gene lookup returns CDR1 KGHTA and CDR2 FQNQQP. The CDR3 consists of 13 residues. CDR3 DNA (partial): TGCTCCAGCAGTCAAGACTGGGGGGATGAACAGTAC. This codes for CSSSQDWGDEQY. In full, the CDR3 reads CSSSQDWGDEQYF.

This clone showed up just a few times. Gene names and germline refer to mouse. The part of the CDR3 DNA that was read is TGTGCCTGGAGTCTATGGGGTCCTGGAAATACGCTCTAT. The encoded protein is CAWSLWGPGNTLY. The entire CDR3 is CAWSLWGPGNTLYF. This sequence joins TRBV31 and TRBJ1-3; D call uncertain. Coverage ceases 1 residue before the CDR3 finishes, and the germline J gene fills in the end. V was pared by 0 bases and J by 2 bases, with 8 bases between. The CDR3 contains 14 residues. In germline, CDR1 is GKSSPN, CDR2 SITVG.

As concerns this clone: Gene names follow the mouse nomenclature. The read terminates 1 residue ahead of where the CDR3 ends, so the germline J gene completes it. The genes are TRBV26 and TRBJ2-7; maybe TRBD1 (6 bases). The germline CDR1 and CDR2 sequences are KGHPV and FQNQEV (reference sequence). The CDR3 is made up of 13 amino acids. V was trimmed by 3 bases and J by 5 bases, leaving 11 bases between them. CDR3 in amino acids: CASSLPGAHEQYF. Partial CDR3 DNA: TGTGCCAGCAGTCTCCCAGGGGCCCATGAACAGTAC.

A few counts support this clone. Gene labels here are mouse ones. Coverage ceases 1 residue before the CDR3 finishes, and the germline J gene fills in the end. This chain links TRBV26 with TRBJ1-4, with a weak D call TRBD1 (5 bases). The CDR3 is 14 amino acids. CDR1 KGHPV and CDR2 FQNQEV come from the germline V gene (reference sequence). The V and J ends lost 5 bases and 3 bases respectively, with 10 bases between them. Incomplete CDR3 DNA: TGTGCCAGCAGTTCCGGGACCGCCAACGAAAGATTATTT. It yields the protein CASSSGTANERLF. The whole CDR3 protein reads CASSSGTANERLFF.

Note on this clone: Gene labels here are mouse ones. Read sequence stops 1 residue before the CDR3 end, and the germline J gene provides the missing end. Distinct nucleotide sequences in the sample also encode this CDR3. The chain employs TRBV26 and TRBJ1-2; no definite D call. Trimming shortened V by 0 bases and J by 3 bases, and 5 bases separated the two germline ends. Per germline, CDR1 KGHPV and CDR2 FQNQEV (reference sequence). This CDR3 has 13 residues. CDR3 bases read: TGTGCCAGCAGTCTGTCCGGCTACTCCGACTACACC. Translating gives CASSLSGYSDYT. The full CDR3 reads CASSLSGYSDYTF.

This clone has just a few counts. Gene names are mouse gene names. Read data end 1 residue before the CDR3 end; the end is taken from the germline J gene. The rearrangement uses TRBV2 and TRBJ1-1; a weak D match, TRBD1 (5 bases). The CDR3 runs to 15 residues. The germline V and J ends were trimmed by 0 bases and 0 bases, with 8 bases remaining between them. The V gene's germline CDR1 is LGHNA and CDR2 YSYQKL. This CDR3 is CASSQDPGSNTEVFF. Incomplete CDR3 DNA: TGTGCCAGCAGCCAAGATCCAGGGTCAAACACAGAAGTCTTC.

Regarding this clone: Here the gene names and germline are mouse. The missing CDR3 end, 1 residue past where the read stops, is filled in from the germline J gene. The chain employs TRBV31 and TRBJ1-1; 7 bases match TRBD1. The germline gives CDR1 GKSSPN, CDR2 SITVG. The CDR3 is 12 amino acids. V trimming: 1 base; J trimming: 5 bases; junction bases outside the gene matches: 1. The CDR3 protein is CAWSHRGTEVFF. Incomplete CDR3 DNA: TGTGCCTGGAGTCACAGGGGAACAGAAGTCTTC.

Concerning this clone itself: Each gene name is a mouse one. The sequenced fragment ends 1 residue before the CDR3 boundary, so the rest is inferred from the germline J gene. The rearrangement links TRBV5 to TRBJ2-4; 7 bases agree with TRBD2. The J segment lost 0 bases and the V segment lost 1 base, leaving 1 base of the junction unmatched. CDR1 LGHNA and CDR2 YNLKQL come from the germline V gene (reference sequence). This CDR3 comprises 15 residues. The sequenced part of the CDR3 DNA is TGTGCCAGCAGCCAAGGGGGGGGGAGTCAAAACACCTTGTAC. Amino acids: CASSQGGGSQNTLY. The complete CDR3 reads CASSQGGGSQNTLYF.

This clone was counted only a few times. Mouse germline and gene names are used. The CDR3 reads CASSLGGYYAEQFF. The sequenced part of the CDR3 DNA is TGTGCCAGCTCTCTCGGGGGTTACTATGCTGAGCAGTTC. The chain carries TRBV12-1 and TRBJ2-1; D is tentatively TRBD1 or TRBD2 (5 bases each). The read stops 1 residue short of the end of the CDR3; the missing end is completed from the germline J gene. The CDR3 runs 14 residues. Trimming stripped 0 bases from V and 2 bases from J, with 7 bases between. Germline CDR1 and CDR2: SGHSN and HYEKVE.

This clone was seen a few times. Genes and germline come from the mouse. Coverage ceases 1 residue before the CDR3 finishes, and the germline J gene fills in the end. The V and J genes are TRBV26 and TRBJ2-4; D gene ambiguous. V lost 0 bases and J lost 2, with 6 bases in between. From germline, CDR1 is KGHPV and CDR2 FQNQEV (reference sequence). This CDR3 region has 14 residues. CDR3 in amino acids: CASSLSGYQNTLYF. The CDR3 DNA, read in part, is TGTGCCAGCAGTCTGTCAGGGTATCAAAACACCTTGTAC.

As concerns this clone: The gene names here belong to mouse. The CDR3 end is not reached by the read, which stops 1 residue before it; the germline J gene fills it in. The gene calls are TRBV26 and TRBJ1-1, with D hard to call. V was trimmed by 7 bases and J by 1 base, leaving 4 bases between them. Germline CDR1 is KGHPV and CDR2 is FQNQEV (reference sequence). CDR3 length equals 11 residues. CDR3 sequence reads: CASTQNTEVFF. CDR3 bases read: TGTGCCAGCACTCAAAACACAGAAGTCTTC.

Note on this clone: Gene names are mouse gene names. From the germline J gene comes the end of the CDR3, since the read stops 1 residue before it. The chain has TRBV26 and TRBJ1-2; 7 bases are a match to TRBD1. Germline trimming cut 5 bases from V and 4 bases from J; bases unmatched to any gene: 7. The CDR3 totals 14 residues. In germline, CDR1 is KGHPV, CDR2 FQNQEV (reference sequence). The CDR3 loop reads CASSIDREGSDYTF. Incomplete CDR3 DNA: TGTGCCAGCAGTATTGACAGGGAGGGCTCCGACTACACC.

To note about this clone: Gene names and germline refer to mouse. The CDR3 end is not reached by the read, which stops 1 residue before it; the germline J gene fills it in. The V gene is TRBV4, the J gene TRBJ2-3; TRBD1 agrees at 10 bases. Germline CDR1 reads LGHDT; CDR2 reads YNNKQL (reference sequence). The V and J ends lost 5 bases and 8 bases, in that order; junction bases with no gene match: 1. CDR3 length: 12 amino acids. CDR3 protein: CASSRDRGTLYF. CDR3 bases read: TGTGCCAGCAGCAGGGACAGGGGAACGCTGTAT.

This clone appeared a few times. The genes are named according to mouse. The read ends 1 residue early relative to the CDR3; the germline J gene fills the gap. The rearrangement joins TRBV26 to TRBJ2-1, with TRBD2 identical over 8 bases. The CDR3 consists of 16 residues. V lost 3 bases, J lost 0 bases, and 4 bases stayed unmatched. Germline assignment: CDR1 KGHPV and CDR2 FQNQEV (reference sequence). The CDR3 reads CASSLTGGYNYAEQFF. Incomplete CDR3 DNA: TGTGCCAGCAGTCTTACTGGGGGCTATAACTATGCTGAGCAGTTC.